This passage covers 21 T cell receptor beta chains from one sample sequenced in a study of glioma-infiltrating T cells (dated by TCRdb to about 2016). The sequencer was an Illumina MiSeq. The iRepertoire nested amplicon-rescue multiplex PCR (arm-PCR) platform was used to amplify TCR alpha and beta CDR3 regions from RNA. TCRdb reprocessed the public reads (quality trimming at Q25 with fastp, clone calling with MiXCR) and kept in-frame beta chains. Records with the same CDR3 protein are collapsed into one entry carrying the most frequent genes and DNA. For this sample the table gives fewer than 110,000 distinct CDR3 sequences, of which 25% to 35% were detected only once. Clones ranked in the top ten supply approximately 46% of the sample. The sample comprised glioma tissue, nonneoplastic brain tissue, or PBMCs (not recorded which). Receptor source: a human donor with low-grade glioma or glioblastoma, undergoing nonglioma brain surgery, or in good health (not recorded which).

The sample holds many counts of this clonotype. The V gene is TRBV27, the J gene TRBJ1-5, with D unclear. This CDR3 comprises 13 residues. Germline CDR1 reads MNHEY; CDR2 reads SMNVEV (reference sequence). Trimming shortened V by 3 bases and J by 6 bases, and 9 bases separated the two germline ends. The CDR3 loop is CASSFVRSQPQHF. As DNA, the CDR3 is TGTGCCAGCAGTTTTGTGAGGTCTCAGCCCCAGCATTTT.

The chain links TRBV5-4 to TRBJ2-3, with D possibly being TRBD1 (5 bases). Germline CDR1 and CDR2: SGHNT and YYREEE (reference sequence). Trimming stripped 5 bases from V and 4 bases from J, with 20 bases between. The CDR3 has 16 residues. The CDR3 region has the DNA TGTGCCAGCAGGTTTGACAGTTCCGATCCTTCAGATACGCAGTATTTT. This encodes CASRFDSSDPSDTQYF.

This clonotype was counted between two and nine times. This sequence joins TRBV12-5 and TRBJ2-5, with D tentatively TRBD2 (6 bases). The V gene lost 7 bases and the J gene lost 7 bases, with 7 bases spanning the gap. Germline lookup yields CDR1 LGHNT and CDR2 FRNRAP. The CDR3 spans 10 residues. CDR3 loop: CASAGGTQYF. DNA of the CDR3: TGTGCTAGTGCCGGGGGGACCCAGTACTTC.

This clonotype was recorded at least ten times. The chain links TRBV27 to TRBJ2-3; 9 bases fit TRBD1. Germline V gene data show CDR1 as MNHEY and CDR2 as SMNVEV (reference sequence). The CDR3 loop spans 14 amino acids. V was clipped by 5 bases and J by 5 bases; unmatched bases: 5. The CDR3 sequence is CASSLNRGRDTQYF. CDR3 sequence (DNA): TGTGCCAGCAGTCTCAACAGGGGGCGAGATACGCAGTATTTT.

V usage is TRBV6-1 and J usage is TRBJ1-5, with TRBD1 matching over 9 bases. The germline V gene has CDR1 MNHNS and CDR2 SASEGT. The CDR3 has 15 residues. V shed 5 bases and J 6 bases; nucleotides not matched to a gene: 8. For the CDR3, the DNA is TGTGCCAGCAGTTCATCCGGGACAGGGTCTCAGCCCCAGCATTTT. Residues: CASSSSGTGSQPQHF.

This clonotype was detected ten times or more. The rearrangement uses TRBV24-1 and TRBJ2-1; D remains unclear. V was pared by 12 bases and J by 7 bases, with 12 bases between. The CDR3 spans 11 residues. The V gene's germline CDR1 is KGHDR and CDR2 SFDVKD. CDR3 amino acids: CASLISNEQFF. The CDR3, as DNA: TGTGCCTCCTTAATAAGTAATGAGCAGTTCTTC.

This clonotype was observed many times. The rearrangement uses TRBV4-3 and TRBJ2-1; 7 bases line up with TRBD1. The germline V gene encodes CDR1 LGHNA and CDR2 YSLEER. V was pared by 4 bases and J by 0 bases, with 6 bases of the junction left unmatched. This CDR3 comprises 16 residues. Here the CDR3 DNA reads TGCGCCAGCAGCCTCGATCGGGACAGCTCCTACAATGAGCAGTTCTTC. Amino acids: CASSLDRDSSYNEQFF.

The chain recombines TRBV20-1 with TRBJ1-6; TRBD1 agrees at 9 bases. Per germline, CDR1 DFQATT and CDR2 SNEGSKA (reference sequence). Trimming removed 8 bases from V and 7 bases from J; junction bases left unmatched: 6. The CDR3 length is 13 residues. CDR3 in amino acids: CSTRDRENSPLHF. In nucleotides, the CDR3 is TGCAGTACCCGGGACAGGGAGAATTCACCCCTCCACTTT.

This clonotype was observed many times. This rearrangement joins TRBV6-1 to TRBJ1-6; D is uncertain. Germline loops: CDR1 MNHNS, CDR2 SASEGT. The germline V and J ends were trimmed by 8 bases and 0 bases, with 8 bases remaining between them. The CDR3 is made up of 14 amino acids. This chain's CDR3 is CASRRISYNSPLHF. CDR3 coding DNA: TGTGCCAGCCGCAGGATCTCCTATAATTCACCCCTCCACTTT.

This clonotype was picked up many times. The chain employs TRBV12-3 or TRBV12-4 and TRBJ2-3; 16 bases line up with TRBD2. The CDR3 totals 18 residues. The ends lost 4 bases at V and 2 bases at J; junction bases unmatched: 6. Written as DNA, the CDR3 is TGTGCCAGCAGTTCCGGGACTAGCGGGGGGGCTAACACAGATACGCAGTATTTT. Protein sequence: CASSSGTSGGANTDTQYF.

This clonotype was seen repeatedly, ten times or more. The V call is TRBV18, the J call TRBJ2-3; D may be TRBD1 (6 bases). The ends were cut back, 8 bases at V and 2 bases at J, with 14 bases in the middle. The CDR3 is 14 residues long. Germline assignment: CDR1 KGHSH and CDR2 LQKENI. Here the CDR3 reads CASHEDSITDTQYF. The CDR3 region has the DNA TGTGCCAGCCACGAGGACAGCATCACAGATACGCAGTATTTT. The whole variable domain, remainder taken from reference TRBV18 and TRBJ2-3, is NAGVMQNPRHLVRRRGQEARLRCSPMKGHSHVYWYRQLPEEGLKFMVYLQKENIIDESGMPKERFSAEFPKEGPSILRIQQVVRGDSAAYFCASHEDSITDTQYFGPGTRLTVL.

Turning to this clonotype: A much larger clonotype is one base distant, so this may be a read error. This chain links TRBV7-2 with TRBJ1-2; no clear D gene. The CDR3 covers 12 residues. The V and J ends lost 7 bases and 7 bases respectively, with 13 bases between them. Germline CDR1 and CDR2: SGHTA and FQGNSA. Here the CDR3 DNA reads TGTGCCAGCATCCTGCCCGTGGGTGGCTACACCTTC. Translation: CASILPVGGYTF.

The V gene is TRBV18, the J gene TRBJ1-5; D is ambiguous. Germline CDR1 is KGHSH and CDR2 is LQKENI. V gave up 0 bases and J gave up 9 bases, with 6 bases separating them. The CDR3 has 12 residues. The CDR3 DNA sequence: TGTGCCAGCTCACCACCGGACGGGCCCCAGCATTTT. Protein product: CASSPPDGPQHF. The full variable domain, with the rest looked up from reference TRBV18 and TRBJ1-5, is NAGVMQNPRHLVRRRGQEARLRCSPMKGHSHVYWYRQLPEEGLKFMVYLQKENIIDESGMPKERFSAEFPKEGPSILRIQQVVRGDSAAYFCASSPPDGPQHFGDGTRLSIL.

Note on this clonotype: A junction end diverges from the germline sequence, so it may reflect a read error. The CDR3 DNA follows: TGCGCCAACAGAACGGGACAGGGGTTATGGATGGCCTACGAGCAGTACTTC. It is translated as CANRTGQGLWMAYEQYF. The rearrangement joins TRBV6-2 or TRBV6-3 to TRBJ2-7; TRBD1 matches 10 bases. The germline CDR1 and CDR2 sequences are MNHEY and SVGEGT. The CDR3 contains 17 residues.

This clonotype was detected ten times or more. This sequence joins TRBV11-1 and TRBJ2-3; TRBD2 matches 12 bases. Germline CDR1 SGHAT, CDR2 FQDESV (reference sequence). J was trimmed by 2 bases and V by 0 bases; bases with no gene match: 3. The CDR3 has 17 residues. CDR3 sequence: CASSLATSGGLTDTQYF. CDR3 sequence (DNA): TGTGCCAGCAGCTTAGCGACTAGCGGGGGTCTCACAGATACGCAGTATTTT.

This clonotype showed up many times. The V gene is TRBV7-3, the J gene TRBJ2-1, with D possibly matching TRBD2 (6 bases). The germline V and J ends were trimmed by 4 bases and 2 bases, with 12 bases remaining between them. CDR3 length: 15 residues. Germline lookup yields CDR1 SGHTA and CDR2 FQGTGA. The CDR3, as DNA: TGTGCCAGCAGCTCCCGACTAGGAACCTACAATGAGCAGTTCTTC. Translated, it gives CASSSRLGTYNEQFF.

The rearrangement uses TRBV7-9 and TRBJ1-1; D is undetermined. V shed 5 bases and J shed 8 bases, with 12 bases lying between them. The germline CDR1 and CDR2 sequences are SEHNR and FQNEAQ (reference sequence). This CDR3 is 12 amino acids long. The CDR3 coding sequence is TGTGCCAGCAGCCTGAATAGCCGCGAAGCTTTCTTT. This encodes CASSLNSREAFF.

V usage is TRBV7-6 and J usage is TRBJ1-4, with TRBD1 identical over 7 bases. J lost 5 bases, V lost 0 bases, and 3 bases had no gene match. The length of the CDR3 is 15 residues. Germline-derived CDR1 and CDR2 are SGHVS and FNYEAQ. The chain's CDR3 is CASSLAGTANEKLFF. CDR3 coding DNA: TGTGCCAGCAGCTTAGCCGGGACAGCGAATGAAAAACTGTTTTTT.

This clonotype has only one observation. A much larger clone lies a single base off, so this may be a read error. The rearrangement links TRBV27 to TRBJ1-4; no reliable D call. The V gene's germline CDR1 is MNHEY and CDR2 SMNVEV (reference sequence). V lost 7 bases and J 7 bases, leaving 22 bases between the germline ends. This CDR3 comprises 16 residues. CDR3 in amino acids: CASNSAGGVLGEKLFF. The CDR3 DNA follows: TGTGCCAGCAACTCGGCAGGTGGGGTGCTGGGTGAAAAACTGTTTTTT.

Remarks on this clonotype: A single base separates this from a much larger clone, so it may be a read error. This chain connects TRBV28 to TRBJ1-1; D not certain. This CDR3 spans 13 amino acids. Trimming took 7 bases from V and 6 from J, leaving 15 bases between them. The germline V gene encodes CDR1 MDHEN and CDR2 SYDVKM. The CDR3 spells CASKYTDGPEAFF. DNA of the CDR3: TGTGCCAGCAAATACACTGACGGCCCTGAAGCTTTCTTT.

This clonotype occurred many times. This chain connects TRBV6-1 to TRBJ2-5; a weak D match, TRBD1 (6 bases). The germline V gene encodes CDR1 MNHNS and CDR2 SASEGT. The CDR3 contains 13 residues. V dropped 8 bases and J dropped 2 bases, with 12 bases sitting between them. CDR3 bases: TGTGCCAGCGAAACCGGACAGCAAGAGACCCAGTACTTC. Protein: CASETGQQETQYF.